The T cell receptor (beta chain) described here comes from a study of radiotherapy plus CTLA-4 blockade in lung cancer. Study context: Objective responses emerged in around a sixth of patients, and around 30% attained disease control. Notes on the study in general: After radiotherapy and ipilimumab, tumor-derived clones expanded in peripheral blood.

A note on this clone: The antigen is unknown.

Libraries were prepared by immunoSEQ multiplex PCR; TCRdb keeps only in-frame clonotypes and omits some of them. The repertoire holds under 65,000 clones, with approximately 80% as singletons. V was pared by 3 bases and J by 4 bases, with 14 bases between. The germline V gene encodes CDR1 SGDLS and CDR2 YYNGEE. This CDR3 comprises 15 residues. This receptor was identified in a human donor with non-small cell lung cancer whose response to radiotherapy plus ipilimumab could not be evaluated. The V gene is TRBV9, the J gene TRBJ1-3; D may be TRBD1 (6 bases). The sample was peripheral blood, taken from a patient treated with radiotherapy plus ipilimumab. CDR3 amino acids: CASSADRPVGNTIYF. The CDR3 DNA is TGTGCCAGCAGCGCGGACAGACCAGTAGGAAACACCATATATTTT.